Following are 2 T cell receptor beta chains from one sample sequenced in a study of shared clonotypes between healthy human individuals (dated by TCRdb to between 2020 and 2021). The library was built by means of the immunoSEQ multiplex PCR assay. TCRdb mirrors the immuneACCESS table, restricted to in-frame sequences. Some clones are absent from its copies; in checked studies, under half trace to an unresolved V gene, and the reason for the others is unknown. Recorded for this sample are some 2 million clones; approximately 94% of them occurred a single time. The top ten clones comprise more than 0.9% of the sample. CD8 naive samples were CD45RO-negative cells positively selected for CCR7, giving a CD45RA+CCR7+ population that excluded TemRA cells. Source material: naive CD8+ T cells sorted from blood. In light of the paper, this sample's cell subset or site label describes: CD45RA+CCR7+. The receptor source for this set is a man aged 18 to 35 in good health.

Note on this clone: Other DNA sequences from this sample encode an identical CDR3 as well. The chain has TRBV4-1 and TRBJ2-3; D remains ambiguous. CDR1 is MGHRA and CDR2 is YSYEKL in the germline V gene. Trimming took 3 bases from V and 2 from J, leaving 3 bases between them. The CDR3 is 12 residues long. The CDR3 protein is CASSQPTDTQYF. The CDR3 nucleotides read TGCGCCAGCAGCCAGCCCACAGATACGCAGTATTTT.

This clone was seen just once. The rearrangement uses TRBV28 and TRBJ2-1, with D maybe TRBD1 (6 bases). This CDR3 is built from 15 residues. V was clipped by 5 bases and J by 1 base, with 12 bases between them. Germline V gives CDR1 MDHEN, CDR2 SYDVKM. Here the CDR3 DNA reads TGTGCCAGCAGTCCAGGGGTACCTTCCTACAATGAGCAGTTCTTC. Residues: CASSPGVPSYNEQFF.